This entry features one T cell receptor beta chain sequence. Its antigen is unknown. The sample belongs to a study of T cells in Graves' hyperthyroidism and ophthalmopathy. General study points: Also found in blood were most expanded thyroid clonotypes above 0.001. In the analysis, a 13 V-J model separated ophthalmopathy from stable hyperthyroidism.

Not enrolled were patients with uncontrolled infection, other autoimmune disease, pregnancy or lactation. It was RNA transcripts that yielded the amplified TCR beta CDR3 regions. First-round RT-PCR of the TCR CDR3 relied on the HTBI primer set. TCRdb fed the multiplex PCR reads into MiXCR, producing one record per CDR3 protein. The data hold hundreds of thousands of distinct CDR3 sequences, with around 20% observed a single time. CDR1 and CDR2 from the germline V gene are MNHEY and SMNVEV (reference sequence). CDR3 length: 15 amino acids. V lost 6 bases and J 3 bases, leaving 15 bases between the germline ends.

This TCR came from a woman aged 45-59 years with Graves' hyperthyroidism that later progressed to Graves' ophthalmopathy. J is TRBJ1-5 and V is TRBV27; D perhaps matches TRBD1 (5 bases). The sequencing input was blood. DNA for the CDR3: TGTGCCAGCAGCCCCGGTCCAGGGAACAATCAGCCCCAGCATTTT. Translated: CASSPGPGNNQPQHF.